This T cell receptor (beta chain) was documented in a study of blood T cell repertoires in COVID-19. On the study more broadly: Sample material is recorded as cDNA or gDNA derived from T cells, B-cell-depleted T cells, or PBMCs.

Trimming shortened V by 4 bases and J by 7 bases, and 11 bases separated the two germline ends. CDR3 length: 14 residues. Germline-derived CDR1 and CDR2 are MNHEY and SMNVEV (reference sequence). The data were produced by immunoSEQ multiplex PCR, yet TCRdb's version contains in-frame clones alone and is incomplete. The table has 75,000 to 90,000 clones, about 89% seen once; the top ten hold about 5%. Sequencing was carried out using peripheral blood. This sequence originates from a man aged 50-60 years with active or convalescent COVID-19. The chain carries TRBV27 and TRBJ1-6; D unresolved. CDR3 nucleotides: TGTGCCAGCAGTTCAGCCGGGAGCAATTCACCCCTCCACTTT. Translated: CASSSAGSNSPLHF.